Each of the 18 T cell receptor beta chains below was sequenced from the same sample in a study of shared clonotypes between healthy human individuals. The assay was immunoSEQ multiplex PCR, and TCRdb's table has in-frame clones only and misses some. This table holds approximately 2.5 million clones, roughly 93% found once. Sequenced: naive CD4+ T cells from PBMCs. Noted subset: CD45RA+ positively selected. These receptors were taken from a man younger than 30 in good health. Some clones in this sample may be carry-over from other donors' samples.

The chain has TRBV9 and TRBJ1-3, with D possibly being TRBD1 (6 bases). The V end lost 4 bases, the J end lost 3 bases, and 17 bases lay between the germline ends. Germline CDR1 reads SGDLS; CDR2 reads YYNGEE. This CDR3 is 16 amino acids long. As DNA, the CDR3 is TGTGCCAGCAGCCTCACCCAGGGGATCGATGGAAACACCATATATTTT. This encodes CASSLTQGIDGNTIYF.

The chain recombines TRBV5-3 with TRBJ2-1; no definite D call. TRBV5-3 is an ORF for which the function is uncertain. This CDR3 contains 12 residues. V was shortened by 5 bases and J by 0 bases, with 3 bases between the two germline ends. CDR3 region: CARSCSYNEQFF. CDR3 coding DNA: TGTGCCAGAAGTTGCTCCTACAATGAGCAGTTCTTC.

In its sample, this clone was seen once. Written as DNA, the CDR3 is TGTGCCAGCAGCTTGAGTGCTAGCGGGCCTTCCTACAATGAGCAGTTCTTC. Amino acid sequence: CASSLSASGPSYNEQFF. The chain combines TRBV5-4 with TRBJ2-1; 8 bases fit TRBD2. J gave up 1 base and V 1 base, and 7 bases lay outside the gene matches. The germline V gene has CDR1 SGHNT and CDR2 YYREEE (reference sequence). The CDR3 loop spans 17 amino acids.

The chain links TRBV5-1 to TRBJ2-7, with D maybe TRBD2 (6 bases). Trimming removed 4 bases from V and 3 bases from J, with 20 bases in between. This CDR3 spans 16 amino acids. CDR1 is SGHRS, CDR2 YFSETQ, per germline. The CDR3 DNA is TGCGCCAGCAGCCCTCGGGGGAGCGCCGGAAGCTACGAGCAGTACTTC. Amino acid sequence: CASSPRGSAGSYEQYF.

The V call is TRBV29-1, the J call TRBJ2-7, with 9 bases matching TRBD2. The junction had 7 bases not matched to a gene; V was cut back by 4 bases and J by 3 bases. This CDR3 is built from 14 residues. Germline CDR1 SQVTM, CDR2 ANQGSEA. CDR3 amino acids: CSVGWGSGSYEQYF. CDR3 DNA sequence: TGCAGCGTTGGATGGGGTAGCGGGAGCTACGAGCAGTACTTC.

J is TRBJ2-7 and V is TRBV28; 8 nucleotides match TRBD1. Germline V gene data show CDR1 as MDHEN and CDR2 as SYDVKM. CDR3 length equals 12 residues. The J segment lost 2 bases and the V segment lost 11 bases, leaving 5 bases of the junction unmatched. The CDR3 sequence: CASGGQAYEQYF. The CDR3 nucleotides read TGTGCCTCCGGGGGACAGGCCTACGAGCAGTACTTC.

In its sample, this clone was seen a few times. The chain uses TRBV14 and TRBJ1-1, with a tentative D call TRBD1 (5 bases). This CDR3 spans 14 amino acids. Germline V lookup: CDR1 SGHDN, CDR2 FVKESK. The V end was cut by 1 base, the J end by 10 bases, with 16 bases between. The CDR3 loop is CASSQAGTGGGAFF. As DNA, the CDR3 is TGTGCCAGCAGCCAAGCCGGGACCGGCGGAGGAGCTTTCTTT.

J is TRBJ1-1 and V is TRBV5-8; D may be TRBD1 (5 bases). The CDR3 sequence is 13 residues long. Germline CDR1 is SGHTS and CDR2 is YDEGEE. V shed 5 bases and J shed 10 bases, with 18 bases lying between them. CDR3 nucleotide sequence: TGTGCCAGCAGTCCCCTGAGAGGGGCGGGAGCTTTCTTT. Its protein product is CASSPLRGAGAFF.

The chain carries TRBV28 and TRBJ2-7, with 7 bases aligning to TRBD1. This CDR3 comprises 15 residues. Germline V CDR1 and CDR2: MDHEN, SYDVKM. V lost 7 bases, J lost 0 bases, and 9 bases stayed unmatched. CDR3 amino acids: CASNTQGSLSYEQYF. CDR3 DNA sequence: TGTGCCAGCAATACACAGGGGTCCCTCTCCTACGAGCAGTACTTC.

The rearrangement links TRBV6-6 to TRBJ2-1, with 8 bases aligning to TRBD1. This CDR3 comprises 15 residues. Germline V gives CDR1 MNHNY, CDR2 SVGAGI (reference sequence). Trimming at V came to 7 bases and at J to 5 bases, leaving 10 bases not matched to a gene. CDR3 bases: TGTGCCAGCACCGGGAACAGACAGGGGAACAATGAGCAGTTCTTC. Its protein product is CASTGNRQGNNEQFF.

V gene TRBV6-1 combines with J gene TRBJ2-7; either TRBD1 or TRBD2 may supply D (5 bases each). The CDR3 totals 14 residues. Germline CDR1 MNHNS, CDR2 SASEGT. The V end was cut by 3 bases, the J end by 5 bases, with 14 bases between. The CDR3 sequence: CASSEGPDRDEQYF. The DNA of the CDR3 is TGTGCCAGCAGTGAGGGACCGGACCGGGACGAGCAGTACTTC.

The chain is built from TRBV7-8 and TRBJ1-1; D might be TRBD1 (5 bases). This CDR3 has 13 residues. Germline V gene lookup returns CDR1 SGHVS and CDR2 FQNEAQ. V was shortened by 3 bases and J by 5 bases, with 10 bases between the two germline ends. The CDR3 sequence is CASSFIGATEAFF. CDR3 coding DNA: TGTGCCAGCAGCTTTATCGGGGCAACTGAAGCTTTCTTT.

The chain links TRBV15 to TRBJ2-6; D is ambiguous. This CDR3 has 16 residues. Germline values: CDR1 LNHNV, CDR2 YYDKDF (reference sequence). V was cut by 0 bases and J by 2 bases, with 8 bases left in between. The CDR3 nucleotides read TGTGCCACCAGCAGAGATGGAGTTACTGGGGCCAACGTCCTGACTTTC. Its protein is CATSRDGVTGANVLTF. Based on the CDR3 plus reference TRBV15 and TRBJ2-6, the full variable domain is DAMVIQNPRYQVTQFGKPVTLSCSQTLNHNVMYWYQQKSSQAPKLLFHYYDKDFNNEADTPDNFQSRRPNTSFCFLDIRSPGLGDTAMYLCATSRDGVTGANVLTFGAGSRLTVL.

The chain employs TRBV11-3 and TRBJ1-3, with no clear D. In germline, CDR1 is SGHNT, CDR2 YENEEA. The CDR3 runs to 14 residues. V was clipped by 1 base and J by 8 bases, with 12 bases between them. The CDR3 sequence is CASSLGYGIDTIYF. The CDR3 coding sequence is TGTGCCAGCAGCTTAGGATACGGGATAGACACCATATATTTT. Based on the CDR3 plus reference TRBV11-3 and TRBJ1-3, the full variable domain is EAGVVQSPRYKIIEKKQPVAFWCNPISGHNTLYWYLQNLGQGPELLIRYENEEAVDDSQLPKDRFSAERLKGVDSTLKIQPAELGDSAVYLCASSLGYGIDTIYFGEGSWLTVV.

The chain carries TRBV7-2 and TRBJ2-7; 13 positions match TRBD2. CDR3 length equals 16 residues. V gave up 5 bases and J gave up 5 bases; unmatched junction bases: 9. Germline V gene lookup returns CDR1 SGHTA and CDR2 FQGNSA. The CDR3 loop is CASSPLRLAGGHEQYF. The CDR3 DNA reads TGTGCCAGCAGCCCTCTGCGACTAGCGGGAGGCCACGAGCAGTACTTC.

J is TRBJ1-3 and V is TRBV28; perhaps TRBD1 as D (6 bases). The V gene lost 6 bases and the J gene lost 3 bases, with 18 bases spanning the gap. This CDR3 has 16 residues. Per the germline V gene, CDR1 is MDHEN and CDR2 is SYDVKM. The CDR3 reads CASSRLPGGLGNTIYF. CDR3 sequence (DNA): TGTGCCAGCAGCCGACTTCCGGGGGGGCTTGGAAACACCATATATTTT.

The rearrangement joins TRBV5-1 to TRBJ1-5, with TRBD1 as a possible D gene (6 bases). Trimming cost V 4 bases and J 0 bases, with 14 bases left between them. CDR1 is SGHRS, CDR2 YFSETQ, per germline. The CDR3 is 16 amino acids. For the CDR3, the DNA is TGCGCCAGCAGCGCGGGAGGGGGGAATAGCAATCAGCCCCAGCATTTT. It translates to CASSAGGGNSNQPQHF.

The chain couples TRBV27 to TRBJ2-7; 7 bases are a match to TRBD1. There are 14 residues in the CDR3. CDR1 is MNHEY, CDR2 SMNVEV, per germline (reference sequence). The J segment lost 0 bases and the V segment lost 5 bases, leaving 4 bases of the junction unmatched. In DNA, the CDR3 is TGTGCCAGCAGTCCTCAGGGGGACTCCTACGAGCAGTACTTC. Encoded protein: CASSPQGDSYEQYF.